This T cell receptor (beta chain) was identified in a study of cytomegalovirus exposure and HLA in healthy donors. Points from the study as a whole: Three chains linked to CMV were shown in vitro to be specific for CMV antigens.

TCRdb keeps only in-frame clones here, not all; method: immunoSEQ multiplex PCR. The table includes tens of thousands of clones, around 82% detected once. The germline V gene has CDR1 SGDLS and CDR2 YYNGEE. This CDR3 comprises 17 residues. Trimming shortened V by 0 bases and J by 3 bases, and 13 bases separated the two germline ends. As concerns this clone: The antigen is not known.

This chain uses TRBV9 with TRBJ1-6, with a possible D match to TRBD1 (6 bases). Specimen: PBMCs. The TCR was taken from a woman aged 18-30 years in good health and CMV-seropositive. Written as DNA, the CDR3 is TGTGCCAGCAGCGTAGATGTCCGGACAGACTATAATTCACCCCTCCACTTT. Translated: CASSVDVRTDYNSPLHF.